This TCR beta chain was captured in a study of cytomegalovirus exposure and HLA in healthy donors. The CDR3 sequence is 15 residues long. PCR was performed using 60 Vbeta and 13 Jbeta primers. Sequencing used immunoSEQ multiplex PCR; TCRdb keeps in-frame clones, though not all of them. This sample carries roughly 100,000 clones, around 75% of them seen once, and the ten largest clones take about 2.2%. The genes are TRBV21-1 and TRBJ2-7; TRBD1 reflects the table's D call only, with no check against the DNA. TRBV21-1 is assigned pseudogene status. This receptor was obtained from a man aged 25 to 45 in good health and CMV-seronegative. Material for sequencing was PBMCs. In nucleotides, the CDR3 is TGTGCCAGCAGCAAAGGGGACAGACCCTACCCCCAGCAGTACTTC. Its protein is CASSKGDRPYPQQYF.